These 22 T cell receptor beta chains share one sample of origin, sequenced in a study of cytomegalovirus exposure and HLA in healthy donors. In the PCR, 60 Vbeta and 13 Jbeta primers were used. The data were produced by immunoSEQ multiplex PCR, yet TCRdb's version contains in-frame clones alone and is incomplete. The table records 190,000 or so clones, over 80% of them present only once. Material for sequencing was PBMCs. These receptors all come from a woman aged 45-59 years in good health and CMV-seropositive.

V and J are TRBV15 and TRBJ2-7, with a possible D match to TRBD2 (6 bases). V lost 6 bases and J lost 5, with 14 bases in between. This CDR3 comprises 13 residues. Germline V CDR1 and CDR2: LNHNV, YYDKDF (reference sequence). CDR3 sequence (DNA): TGTGCCACCAGTCCCCAGGGCGGGAACGAGCAGTACTTC. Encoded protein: CATSPQGGNEQYF.

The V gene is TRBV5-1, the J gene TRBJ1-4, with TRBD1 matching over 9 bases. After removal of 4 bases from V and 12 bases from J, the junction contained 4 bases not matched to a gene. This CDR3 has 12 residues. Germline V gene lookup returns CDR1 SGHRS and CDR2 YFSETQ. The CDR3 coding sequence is TGCGCCAGCAGCACGGGACAGGGAGAACTGTTTTTT. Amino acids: CASSTGQGELFF.

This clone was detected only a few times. The CDR3 protein is CASTATGGTMNTEAFF. CDR3 nucleotide sequence: TGCGCCAGCACCGCAACAGGGGGTACCATGAACACTGAAGCTTTCTTT. V and J are TRBV4-1 and TRBJ1-1; 8 positions match TRBD1. The germline CDR1 and CDR2 sequences are MGHRA and YSYEKL. V shed 7 bases and J 0 bases; nucleotides not matched to a gene: 10. The CDR3 has 16 residues.

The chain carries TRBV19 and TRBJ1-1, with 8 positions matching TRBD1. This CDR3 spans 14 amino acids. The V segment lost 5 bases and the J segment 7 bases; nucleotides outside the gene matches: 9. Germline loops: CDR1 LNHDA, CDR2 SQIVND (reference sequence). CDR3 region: CASSPQTGVYEAFF. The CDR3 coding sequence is TGTGCCAGTAGTCCTCAGACAGGGGTCTATGAAGCTTTCTTT.

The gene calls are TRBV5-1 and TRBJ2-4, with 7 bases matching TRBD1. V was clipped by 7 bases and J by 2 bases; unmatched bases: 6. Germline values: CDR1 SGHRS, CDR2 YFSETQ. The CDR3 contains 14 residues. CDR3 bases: TGCGCCAGCCGTAAACAGGGGACCAAAAACATTCAGTACTTC. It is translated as CASRKQGTKNIQYF.

The DNA of the CDR3 is TGTGCCAGCAGCCCCCGGACTAGCGGGGGGCTATACACCGGGGAGCTGTTTTTT. Protein product: CASSPRTSGGLYTGELFF. This sequence joins TRBV9 and TRBJ2-2; 14 nucleotides match TRBD2. Germline trimming cut 4 bases from V and 3 bases from J; bases unmatched to any gene: 8. CDR1 is SGDLS and CDR2 is YYNGEE in the germline V gene. This CDR3 contains 18 residues.

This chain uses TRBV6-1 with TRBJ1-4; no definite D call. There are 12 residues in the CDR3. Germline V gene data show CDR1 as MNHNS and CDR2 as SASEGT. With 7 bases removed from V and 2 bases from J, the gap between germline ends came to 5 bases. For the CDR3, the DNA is TGTGCCAGCACCGTTACTAATGAAAAACTGTTTTTT. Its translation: CASTVTNEKLFF.

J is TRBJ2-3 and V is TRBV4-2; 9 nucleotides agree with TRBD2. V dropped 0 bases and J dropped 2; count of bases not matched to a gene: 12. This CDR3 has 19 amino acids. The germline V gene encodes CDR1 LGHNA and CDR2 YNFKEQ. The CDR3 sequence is CASSQDLLASGAYTDTQYF. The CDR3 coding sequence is TGTGCCAGCAGCCAAGATCTTTTGGCTAGCGGGGCCTACACAGATACGCAGTATTTT.

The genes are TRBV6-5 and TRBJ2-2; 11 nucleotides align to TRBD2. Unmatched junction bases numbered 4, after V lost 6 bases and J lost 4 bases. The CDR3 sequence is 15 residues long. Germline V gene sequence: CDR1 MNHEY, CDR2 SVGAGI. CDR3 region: CASSHLAGGTGELFF. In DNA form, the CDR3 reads TGTGCCAGCAGCCACCTAGCGGGGGGCACCGGGGAGCTGTTTTTT.

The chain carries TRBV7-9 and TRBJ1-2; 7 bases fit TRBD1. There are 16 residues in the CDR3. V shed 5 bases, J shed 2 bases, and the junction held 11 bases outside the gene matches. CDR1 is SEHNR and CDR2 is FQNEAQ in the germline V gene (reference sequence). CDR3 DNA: TGTGCCAGCAGCCCCCTAGGGACAGACAAAAACTATGGCTACACCTTC. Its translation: CASSPLGTDKNYGYTF.

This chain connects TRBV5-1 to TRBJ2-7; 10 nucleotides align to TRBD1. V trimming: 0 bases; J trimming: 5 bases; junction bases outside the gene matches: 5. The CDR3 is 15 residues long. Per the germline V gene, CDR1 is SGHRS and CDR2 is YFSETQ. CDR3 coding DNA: TGCGCCAGCAGCTTGGGGGGGACAGGGGTCAACGAGCAGTACTTC. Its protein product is CASSLGGTGVNEQYF.

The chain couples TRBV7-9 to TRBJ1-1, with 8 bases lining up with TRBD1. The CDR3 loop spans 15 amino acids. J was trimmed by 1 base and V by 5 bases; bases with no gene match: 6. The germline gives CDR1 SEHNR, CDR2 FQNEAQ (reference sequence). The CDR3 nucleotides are TGTGCCAGCAGCACCCGACAGGGGAGGAACACTGAAGCTTTCTTT. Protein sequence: CASSTRQGRNTEAFF. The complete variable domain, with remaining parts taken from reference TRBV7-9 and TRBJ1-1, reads DTGVSQNPRHKITKRGQNVTFRCDPISEHNRLYWYRQTLGQGPEFLTYFQNEAQLEKSRLLSDRFSAERPKGSFSTLEIQRTEQGDSAMYLCASSTRQGRNTEAFFGQGTRLTVV.

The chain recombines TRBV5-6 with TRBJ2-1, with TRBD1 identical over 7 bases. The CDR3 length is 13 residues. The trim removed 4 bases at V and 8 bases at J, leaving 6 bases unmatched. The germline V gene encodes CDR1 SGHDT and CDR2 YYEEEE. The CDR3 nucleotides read TGTGCCAGCAGCGAAGGGGGCCGGGATGAGCAGTTCTTC. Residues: CASSEGGRDEQFF.

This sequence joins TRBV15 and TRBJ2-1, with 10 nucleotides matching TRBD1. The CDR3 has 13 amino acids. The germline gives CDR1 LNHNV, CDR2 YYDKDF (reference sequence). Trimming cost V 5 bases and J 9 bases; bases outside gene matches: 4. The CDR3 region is CATSDRDRGEQFF. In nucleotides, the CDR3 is TGTGCCACCAGCGACCGGGACAGGGGTGAGCAGTTCTTC.

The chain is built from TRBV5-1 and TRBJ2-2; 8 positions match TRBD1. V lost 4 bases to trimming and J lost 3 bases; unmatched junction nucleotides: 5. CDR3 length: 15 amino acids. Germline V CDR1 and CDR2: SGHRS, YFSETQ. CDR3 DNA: TGCGCCAGCAGCCCCGACAGGGGCGACACCGGGGAGCTGTTTTTT. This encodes CASSPDRGDTGELFF. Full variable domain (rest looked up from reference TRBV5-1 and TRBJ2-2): KAGVTQTPRYLIKTRGQQVTLSCSPISGHRSVSWYQQTPGQGLQFLFEYFSETQRNKGNFPGRFSGRQFSNSRSEMNVSTLELGDSALYLCASSPDRGDTGELFFGEGSRLTVL.

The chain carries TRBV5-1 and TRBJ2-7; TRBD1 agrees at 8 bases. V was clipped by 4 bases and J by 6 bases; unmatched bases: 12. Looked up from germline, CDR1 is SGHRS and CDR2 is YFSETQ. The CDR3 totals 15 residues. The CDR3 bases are TGCGCCAGCAGCGCAGGCCCGGACAGGGTAGGCGAGCAGTACTTC. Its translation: CASSAGPDRVGEQYF.

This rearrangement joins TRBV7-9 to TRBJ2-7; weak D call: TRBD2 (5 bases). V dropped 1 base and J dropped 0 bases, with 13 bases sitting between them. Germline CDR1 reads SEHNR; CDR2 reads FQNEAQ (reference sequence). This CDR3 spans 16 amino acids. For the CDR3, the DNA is TGTGCCAGCAGCTTAGATTCTAAGCGGAGCTCCTACGAGCAGTACTTC. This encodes CASSLDSKRSSYEQYF.

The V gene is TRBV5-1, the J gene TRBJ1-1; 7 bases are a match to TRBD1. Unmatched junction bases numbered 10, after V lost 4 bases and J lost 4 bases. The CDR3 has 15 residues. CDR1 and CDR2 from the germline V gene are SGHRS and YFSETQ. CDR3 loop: CASSASGQSITEAFF. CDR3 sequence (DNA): TGCGCCAGCAGCGCCTCGGGACAGTCGATCACTGAAGCTTTCTTT.

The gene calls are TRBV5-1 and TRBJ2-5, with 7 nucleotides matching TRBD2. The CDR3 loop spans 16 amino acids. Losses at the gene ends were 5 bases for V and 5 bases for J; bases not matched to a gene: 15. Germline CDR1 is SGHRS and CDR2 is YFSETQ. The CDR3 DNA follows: TGCGCCAGCAGTCCGACCTCGGGGGGTCCTGTGGAGACCCAGTACTTC. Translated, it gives CASSPTSGGPVETQYF.

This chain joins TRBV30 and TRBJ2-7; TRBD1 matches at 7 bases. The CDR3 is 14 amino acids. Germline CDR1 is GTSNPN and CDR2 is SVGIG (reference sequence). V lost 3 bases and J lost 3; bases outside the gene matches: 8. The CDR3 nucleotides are TGTGCCTGGAGCCGGACAGGCTACGACTACGAGCAGTACTTC. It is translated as CAWSRTGYDYEQYF.

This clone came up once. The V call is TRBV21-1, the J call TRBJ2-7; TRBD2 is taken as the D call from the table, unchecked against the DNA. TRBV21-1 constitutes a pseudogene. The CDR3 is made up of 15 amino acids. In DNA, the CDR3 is TGTGCCAGCAGCAAAGGGGGGGGGAGCTCCTACGAGCAGTACTTC. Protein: CASSKGGGSSYEQYF.

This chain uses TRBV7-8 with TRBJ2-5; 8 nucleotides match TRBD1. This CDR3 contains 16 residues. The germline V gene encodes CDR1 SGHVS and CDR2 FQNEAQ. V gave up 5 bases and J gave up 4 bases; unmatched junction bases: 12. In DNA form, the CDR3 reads TGTGCCAGCAGCCCGCGCGAAACAGGGGGGCGAGAGACCCAGTACTTC. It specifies CASSPRETGGRETQYF.